The text below deals with one TCR beta chain. This sample is part of a study of cytomegalovirus exposure and HLA in healthy donors. Vbeta (60) and Jbeta (13) primers were used in the PCR. Libraries were prepared by immunoSEQ multiplex PCR; TCRdb keeps only in-frame clonotypes and omits some of them. This sample has 150,000 to 200,000 clones, with about 79% found just once. This TCR was recovered from a woman aged 45-60 years in good health and CMV-seronegative. The sequenced sample was PBMCs.

CDR3 DNA: TGTGCCAGTTCCAGAGGGCAGAATAATCAGCCCCAGCATTTT. Encoded protein: CASSRGQNNQPQHF. The chain is built from TRBV7-6 and TRBJ1-5; D remains unclear. CDR1 is SGHVS and CDR2 is FNYEAQ in the germline V gene. Trimming cost V 9 bases and J 4 bases, with 16 bases left between them. This CDR3 contains 14 residues.